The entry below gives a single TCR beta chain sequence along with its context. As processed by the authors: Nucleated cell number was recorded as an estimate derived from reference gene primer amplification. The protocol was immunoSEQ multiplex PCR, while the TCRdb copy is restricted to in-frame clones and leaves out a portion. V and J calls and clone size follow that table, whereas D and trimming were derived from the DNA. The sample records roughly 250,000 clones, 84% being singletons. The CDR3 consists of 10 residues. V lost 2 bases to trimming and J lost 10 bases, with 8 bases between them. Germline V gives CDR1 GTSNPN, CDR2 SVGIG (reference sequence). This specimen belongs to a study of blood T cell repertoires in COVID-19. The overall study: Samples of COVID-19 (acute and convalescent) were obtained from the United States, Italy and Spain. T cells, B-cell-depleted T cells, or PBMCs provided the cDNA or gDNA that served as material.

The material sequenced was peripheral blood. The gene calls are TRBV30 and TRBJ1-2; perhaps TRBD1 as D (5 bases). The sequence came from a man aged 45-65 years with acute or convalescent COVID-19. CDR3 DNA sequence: TGTGCCTGGAGTCAGGGTTACTACACCTTC. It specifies CAWSQGYYTF.